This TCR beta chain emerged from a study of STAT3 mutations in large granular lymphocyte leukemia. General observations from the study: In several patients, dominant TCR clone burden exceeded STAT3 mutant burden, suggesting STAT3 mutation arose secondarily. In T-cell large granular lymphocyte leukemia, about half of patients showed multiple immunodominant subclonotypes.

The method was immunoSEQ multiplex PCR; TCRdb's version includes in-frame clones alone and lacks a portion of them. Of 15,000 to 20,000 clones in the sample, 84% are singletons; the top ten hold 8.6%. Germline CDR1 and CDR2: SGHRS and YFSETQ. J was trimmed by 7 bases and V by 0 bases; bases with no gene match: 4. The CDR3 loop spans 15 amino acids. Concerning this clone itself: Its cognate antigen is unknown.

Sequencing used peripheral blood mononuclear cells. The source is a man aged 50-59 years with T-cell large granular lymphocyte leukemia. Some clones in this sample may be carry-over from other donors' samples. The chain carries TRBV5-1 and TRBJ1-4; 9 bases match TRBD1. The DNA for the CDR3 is TGCGCCAGCAGCTTGGCGGGACAGGGAAGTGAAAAACTGTTTTTT. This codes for CASSLAGQGSEKLFF. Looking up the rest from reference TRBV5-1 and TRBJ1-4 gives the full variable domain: KAGVTQTPRYLIKTRGQQVTLSCSPISGHRSVSWYQQTPGQGLQFLFEYFSETQRNKGNFPGRFSGRQFSNSRSEMNVSTLELGDSALYLCASSLAGQGSEKLFFGSGTQLSVL.